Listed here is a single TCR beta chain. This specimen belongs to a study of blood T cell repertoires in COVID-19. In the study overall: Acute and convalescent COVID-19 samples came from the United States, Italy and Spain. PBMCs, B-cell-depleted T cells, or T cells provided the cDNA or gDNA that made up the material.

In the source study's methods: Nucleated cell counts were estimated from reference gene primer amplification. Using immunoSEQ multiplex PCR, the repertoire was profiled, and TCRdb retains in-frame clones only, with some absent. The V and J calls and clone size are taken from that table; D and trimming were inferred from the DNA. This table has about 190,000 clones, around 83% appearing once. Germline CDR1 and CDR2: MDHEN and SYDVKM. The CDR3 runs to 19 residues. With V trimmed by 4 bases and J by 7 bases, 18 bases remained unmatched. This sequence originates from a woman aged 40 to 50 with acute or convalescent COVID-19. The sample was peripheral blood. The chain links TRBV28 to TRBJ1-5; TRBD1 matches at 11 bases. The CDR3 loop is CASSWDGQGAFLRSQPQHF. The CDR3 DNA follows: TGTGCCAGCAGTTGGGATGGACAGGGGGCCTTCCTTAGATCCCAGCCCCAGCATTTT.